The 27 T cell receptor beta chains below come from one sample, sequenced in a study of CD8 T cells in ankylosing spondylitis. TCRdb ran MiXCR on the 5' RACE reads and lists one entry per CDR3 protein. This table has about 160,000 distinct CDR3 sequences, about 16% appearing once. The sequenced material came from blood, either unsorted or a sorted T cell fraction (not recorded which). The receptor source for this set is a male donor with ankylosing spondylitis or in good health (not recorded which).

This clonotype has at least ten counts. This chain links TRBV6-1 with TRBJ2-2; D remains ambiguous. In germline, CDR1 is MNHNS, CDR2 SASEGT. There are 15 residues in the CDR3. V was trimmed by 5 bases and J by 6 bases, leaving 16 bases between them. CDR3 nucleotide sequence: TGTGCCAGCAGTCGCCCCGGCCTAGTCCCCGGGGAGCTGTTTTTT. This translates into CASSRPGLVPGELFF.

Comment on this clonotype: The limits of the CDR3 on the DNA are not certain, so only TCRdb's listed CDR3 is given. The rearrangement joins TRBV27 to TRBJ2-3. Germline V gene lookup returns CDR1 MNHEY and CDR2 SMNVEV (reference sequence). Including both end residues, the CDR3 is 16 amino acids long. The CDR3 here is CASSFIWERVTDTQYF.

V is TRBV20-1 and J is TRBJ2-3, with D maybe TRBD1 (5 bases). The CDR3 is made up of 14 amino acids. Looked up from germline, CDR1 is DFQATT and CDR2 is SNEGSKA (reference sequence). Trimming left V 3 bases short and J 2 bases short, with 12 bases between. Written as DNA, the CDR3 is TGCAGTGCTAGTTTCAGGGTCCTCACAGATACGCAGTATTTT. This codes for CSASFRVLTDTQYF.

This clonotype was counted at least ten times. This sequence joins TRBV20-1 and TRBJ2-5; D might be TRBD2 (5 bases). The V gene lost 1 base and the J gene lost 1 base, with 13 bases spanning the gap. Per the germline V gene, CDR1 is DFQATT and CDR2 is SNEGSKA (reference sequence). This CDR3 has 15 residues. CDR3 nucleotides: TGCAGTGCTAGAGCCGGAGCGGAGGTCCAAGAGACCCAGTACTTC. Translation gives CSARAGAEVQETQYF.

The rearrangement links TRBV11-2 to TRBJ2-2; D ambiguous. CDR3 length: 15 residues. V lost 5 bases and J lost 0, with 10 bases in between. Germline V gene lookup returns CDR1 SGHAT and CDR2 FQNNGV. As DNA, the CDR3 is TGTGCCAGCAGCCGCCGGCGTGCGAACACCGGGGAGCTGTTTTTT. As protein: CASSRRRANTGELFF.

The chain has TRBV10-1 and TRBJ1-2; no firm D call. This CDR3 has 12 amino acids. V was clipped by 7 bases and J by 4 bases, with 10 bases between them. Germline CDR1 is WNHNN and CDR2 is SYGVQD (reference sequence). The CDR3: CASTEAPYGYTF. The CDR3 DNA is TGCGCCAGCACCGAGGCGCCCTATGGCTACACCTTC.

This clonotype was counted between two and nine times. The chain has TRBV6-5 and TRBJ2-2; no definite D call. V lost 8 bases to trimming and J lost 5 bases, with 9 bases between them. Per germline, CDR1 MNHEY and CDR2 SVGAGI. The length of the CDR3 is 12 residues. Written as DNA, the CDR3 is TGTGCCAGCGGCGTGTCTACCGGGGAGCTGTTTTTT. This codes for CASGVSTGELFF.

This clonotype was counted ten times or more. The chain's CDR3 is CSARGPDTQYF. CDR3 coding DNA: TGCAGTGCTAGAGGTCCAGATACGCAGTATTTT. This rearrangement joins TRBV20-1 to TRBJ2-3; D is undetermined. The CDR3 is made up of 11 amino acids. CDR1 is DFQATT and CDR2 is SNEGSKA in the germline V gene (reference sequence). The ends were cut back, 1 base at V and 4 bases at J, with 3 bases in the middle.

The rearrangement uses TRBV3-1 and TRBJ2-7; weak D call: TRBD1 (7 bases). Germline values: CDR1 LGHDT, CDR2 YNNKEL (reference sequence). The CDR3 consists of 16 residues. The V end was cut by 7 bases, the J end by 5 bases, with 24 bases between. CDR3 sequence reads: CASTTIRGDRSHEQYF. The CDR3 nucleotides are TGTGCCAGCACCACCATCAGGGGGGATCGTAGCCACGAGCAGTACTTC.

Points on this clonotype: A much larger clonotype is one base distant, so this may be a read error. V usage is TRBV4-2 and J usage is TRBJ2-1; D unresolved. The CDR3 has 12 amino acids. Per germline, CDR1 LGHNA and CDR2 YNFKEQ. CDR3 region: CVSSHFSNEQFF. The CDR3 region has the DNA TGTGTCAGCAGCCACTTCAGCAATGAGCAGTTCTTC.

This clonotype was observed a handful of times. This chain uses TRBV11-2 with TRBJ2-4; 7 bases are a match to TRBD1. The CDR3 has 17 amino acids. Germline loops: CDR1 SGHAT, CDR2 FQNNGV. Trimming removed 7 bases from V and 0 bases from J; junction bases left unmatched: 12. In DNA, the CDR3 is TGTGCCAGCAAGCCAGCTGGGACAGACATAGCCAAAAACATTCAGTACTTC. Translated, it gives CASKPAGTDIAKNIQYF. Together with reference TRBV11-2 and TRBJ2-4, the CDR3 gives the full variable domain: EAGVAQSPRYKIIEKRQSVAFWCNPISGHATLYWYQQILGQGPKLLIQFQNNGVVDDSQLPKDRFSAERLKGVDSTLKIQPAKLEDSAVYLCASKPAGTDIAKNIQYFGAGTRLSVL.

CDR3 coding DNA: TGCGCCAGCAGCTCACGGACAGGGTCACTGGGTGAGACCCAGTACTTC. It codes for CASSSRTGSLGETQYF. The genes are TRBV5-1 and TRBJ2-5; TRBD1 matches at 8 bases. This CDR3 is built from 16 residues. Germline lookup yields CDR1 SGHRS and CDR2 YFSETQ. V was clipped by 3 bases and J by 5 bases; unmatched bases: 12. Variable domain in full (rest from reference TRBV5-1 and TRBJ2-5): KAGVTQTPRYLIKTRGQQVTLSCSPISGHRSVSWYQQTPGQGLQFLFEYFSETQRNKGNFPGRFSGRQFSNSRSEMNVSTLELGDSALYLCASSSRTGSLGETQYFGPGTRLLVL.

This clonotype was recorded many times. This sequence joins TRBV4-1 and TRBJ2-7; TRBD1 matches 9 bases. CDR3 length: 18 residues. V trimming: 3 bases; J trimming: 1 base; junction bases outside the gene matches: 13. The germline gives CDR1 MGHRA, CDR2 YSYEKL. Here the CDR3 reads CASSHAIRTGVNSYEQYF. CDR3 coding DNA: TGCGCCAGCAGCCACGCGATCCGGACAGGGGTAAATTCCTACGAGCAGTACTTC.

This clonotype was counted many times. CDR3 loop: CASSITVTGELFF. The CDR3 DNA follows: TGTGCCAGTAGTATTACCGTCACCGGGGAGCTGTTTTTT. The rearrangement uses TRBV19 and TRBJ2-2; D call uncertain. Germline V CDR1 and CDR2: LNHDA, SQIVND (reference sequence). The V end lost 3 bases, the J end lost 4 bases, and 6 bases lay between the germline ends. This CDR3 has 13 residues.

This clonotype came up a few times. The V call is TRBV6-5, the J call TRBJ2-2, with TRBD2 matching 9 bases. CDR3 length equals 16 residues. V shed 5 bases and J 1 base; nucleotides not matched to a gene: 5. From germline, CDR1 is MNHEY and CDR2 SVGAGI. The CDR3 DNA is TGTGCCAGCAGTAACACAGCGGGAGGGAACACCGGGGAGCTGTTTTTT. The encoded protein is CASSNTAGGNTGELFF.

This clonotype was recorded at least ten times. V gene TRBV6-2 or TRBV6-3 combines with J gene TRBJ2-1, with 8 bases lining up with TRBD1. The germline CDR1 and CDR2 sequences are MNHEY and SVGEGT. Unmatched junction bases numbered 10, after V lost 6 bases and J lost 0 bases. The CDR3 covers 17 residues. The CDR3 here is CASREGQDESSYNEQFF. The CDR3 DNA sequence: TGTGCCAGCAGGGAGGGACAGGATGAGAGCTCCTACAATGAGCAGTTCTTC.

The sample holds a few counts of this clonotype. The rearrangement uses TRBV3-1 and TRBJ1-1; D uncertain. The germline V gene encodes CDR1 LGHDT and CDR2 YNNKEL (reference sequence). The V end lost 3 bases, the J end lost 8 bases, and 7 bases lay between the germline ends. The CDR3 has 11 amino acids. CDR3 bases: TGTGCCAGCAGCCACGGCAGGGAAGCTTTCTTT. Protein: CASSHGREAFF.

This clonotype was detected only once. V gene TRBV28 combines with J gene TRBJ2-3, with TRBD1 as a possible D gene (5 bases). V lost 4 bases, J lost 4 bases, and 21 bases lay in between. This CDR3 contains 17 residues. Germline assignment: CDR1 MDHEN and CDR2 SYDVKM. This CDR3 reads CASSSYGQGAGPDTQYF. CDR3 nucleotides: TGTGCCAGCAGTTCCTATGGGCAGGGTGCCGGCCCAGATACGCAGTATTTT.

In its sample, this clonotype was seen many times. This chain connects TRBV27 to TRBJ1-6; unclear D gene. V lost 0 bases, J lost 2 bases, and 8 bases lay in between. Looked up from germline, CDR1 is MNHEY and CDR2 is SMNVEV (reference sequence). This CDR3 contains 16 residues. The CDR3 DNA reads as TGTGCCAGCAGTTTATCCCCGGGCCCCTATAATTCACCCCTCCACTTT. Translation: CASSLSPGPYNSPLHF.

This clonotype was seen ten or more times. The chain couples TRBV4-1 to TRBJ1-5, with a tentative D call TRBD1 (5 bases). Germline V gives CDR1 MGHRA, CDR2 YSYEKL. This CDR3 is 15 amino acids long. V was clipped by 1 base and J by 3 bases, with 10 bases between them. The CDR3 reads CASSQVAGNNQPQHF. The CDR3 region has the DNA TGCGCCAGCAGCCAAGTGGCAGGGAACAATCAGCCCCAGCATTTT.

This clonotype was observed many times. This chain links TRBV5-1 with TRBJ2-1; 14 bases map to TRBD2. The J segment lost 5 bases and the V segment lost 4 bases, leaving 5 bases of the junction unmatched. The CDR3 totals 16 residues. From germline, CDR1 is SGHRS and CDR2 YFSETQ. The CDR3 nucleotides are TGCGCCAGCAGCAGGGGACTAGCGGGAGACGACAATGAGCAGTTCTTC. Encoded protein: CASSRGLAGDDNEQFF.

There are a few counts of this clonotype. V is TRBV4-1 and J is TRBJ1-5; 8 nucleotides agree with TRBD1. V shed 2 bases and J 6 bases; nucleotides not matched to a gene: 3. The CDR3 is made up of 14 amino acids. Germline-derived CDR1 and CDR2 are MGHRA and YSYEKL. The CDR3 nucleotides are TGCGCCAGCAGCCAACCTGGACAGGGTCAGCCCCAGCATTTT. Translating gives CASSQPGQGQPQHF.

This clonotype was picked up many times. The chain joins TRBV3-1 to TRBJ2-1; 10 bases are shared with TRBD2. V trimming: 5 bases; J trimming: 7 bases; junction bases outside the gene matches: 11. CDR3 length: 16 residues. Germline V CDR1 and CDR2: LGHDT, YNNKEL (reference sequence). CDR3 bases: TGTGCCAGCAGCGACAGTTCGGCTAGCGGGAGTAATGAGCAGTTCTTC. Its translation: CASSDSSASGSNEQFF.

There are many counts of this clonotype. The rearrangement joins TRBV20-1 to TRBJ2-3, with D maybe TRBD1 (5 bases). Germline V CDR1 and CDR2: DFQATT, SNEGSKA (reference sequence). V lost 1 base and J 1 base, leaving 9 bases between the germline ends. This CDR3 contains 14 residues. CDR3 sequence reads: CSARAGWGTDTQYF. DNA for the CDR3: TGCAGTGCTAGAGCAGGGTGGGGCACAGATACGCAGTATTTT.

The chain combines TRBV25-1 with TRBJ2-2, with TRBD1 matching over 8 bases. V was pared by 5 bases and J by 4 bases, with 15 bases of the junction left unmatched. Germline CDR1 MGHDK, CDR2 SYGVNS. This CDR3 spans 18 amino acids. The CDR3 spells CASSSPGGSRGLTGELFF. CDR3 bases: TGTGCCAGCAGTTCCCCCGGCGGGTCCAGGGGGCTCACCGGGGAGCTGTTTTTT.

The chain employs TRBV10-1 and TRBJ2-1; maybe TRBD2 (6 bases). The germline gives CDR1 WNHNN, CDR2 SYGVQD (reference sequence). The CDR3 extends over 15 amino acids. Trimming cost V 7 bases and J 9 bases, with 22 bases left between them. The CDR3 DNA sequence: TGCGCCAGCACTCCTTCCCTTAGCGGTGCCACTGAGCAGTTCTTC. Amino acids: CASTPSLSGATEQFF.

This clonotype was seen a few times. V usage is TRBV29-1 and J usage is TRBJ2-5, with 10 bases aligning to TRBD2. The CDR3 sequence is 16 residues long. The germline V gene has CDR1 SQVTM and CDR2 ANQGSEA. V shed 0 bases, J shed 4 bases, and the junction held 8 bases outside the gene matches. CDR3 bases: TGCAGCGTTGAAGATGGGGCTAGCGGGAGCGGAGAGACCCAGTACTTC. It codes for CSVEDGASGSGETQYF. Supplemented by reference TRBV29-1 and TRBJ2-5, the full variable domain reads SAVISQKPSRDICQRGTSLTIQCQVDSQVTMMFWYRQQPGQSLTLIATANQGSEATYESGFVIDKFPISRPNLTFSTLTVSNMSPEDSSIYLCSVEDGASGSGETQYFGPGTRLLVL.